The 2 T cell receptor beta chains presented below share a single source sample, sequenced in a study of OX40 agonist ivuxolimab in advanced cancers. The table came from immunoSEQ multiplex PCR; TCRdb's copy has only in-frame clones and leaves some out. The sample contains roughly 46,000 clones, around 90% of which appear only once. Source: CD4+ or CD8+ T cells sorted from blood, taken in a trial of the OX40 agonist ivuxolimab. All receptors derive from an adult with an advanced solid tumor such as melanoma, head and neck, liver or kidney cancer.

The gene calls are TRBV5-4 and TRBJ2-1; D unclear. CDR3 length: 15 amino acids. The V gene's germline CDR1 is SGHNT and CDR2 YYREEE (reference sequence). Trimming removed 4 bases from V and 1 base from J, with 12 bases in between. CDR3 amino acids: CASSDDPPSYNEQFF. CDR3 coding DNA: TGTGCCAGCAGCGACGACCCACCATCCTACAATGAGCAGTTCTTC.

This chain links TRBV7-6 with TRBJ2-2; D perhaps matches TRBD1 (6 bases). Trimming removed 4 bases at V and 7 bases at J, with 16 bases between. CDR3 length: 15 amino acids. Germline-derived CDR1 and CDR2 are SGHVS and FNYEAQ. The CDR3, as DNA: TGTGCCAGCAGCTCAGTCGCAGGGGAAATCGGGGAGCTGTTTTTT. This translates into CASSSVAGEIGELFF. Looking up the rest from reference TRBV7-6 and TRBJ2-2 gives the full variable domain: GAGVSQSPRYKVTKRGQDVALRCDPISGHVSLYWYRQALGQGPEFLTYFNYEAQQDKSGLPNDRFSAERPEGSISTLTIQRTEQRDSAMYRCASSSVAGEIGELFFGEGSRLTVL.